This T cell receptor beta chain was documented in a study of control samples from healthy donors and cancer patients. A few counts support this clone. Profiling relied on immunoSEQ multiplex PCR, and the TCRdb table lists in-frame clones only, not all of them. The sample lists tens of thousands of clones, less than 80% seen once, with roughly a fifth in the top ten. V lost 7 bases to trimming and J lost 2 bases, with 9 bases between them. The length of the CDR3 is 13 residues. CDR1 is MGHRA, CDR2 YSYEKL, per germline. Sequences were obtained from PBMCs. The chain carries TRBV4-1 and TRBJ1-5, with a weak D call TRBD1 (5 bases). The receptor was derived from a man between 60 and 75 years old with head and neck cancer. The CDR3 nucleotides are TGCGCCAGCAATGCGGGGGGCAATCAGCCCCAGCATTTT. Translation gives CASNAGGNQPQHF.